Shown below are 15 T cell receptor beta chains from a single sample sequenced in a study of blood T cell repertoires in COVID-19. The method was immunoSEQ multiplex PCR; TCRdb's version includes in-frame clones alone and lacks a portion of them. The sample lists about 240,000 clones, under 85% occurring once. Sequenced input: peripheral blood. The receptors were sampled from a young man who had recovered from COVID-19.

The V gene is TRBV6-1, the J gene TRBJ2-7, with D tentatively TRBD2 (5 bases). Trimming cost V 2 bases and J 5 bases, with 13 bases left between them. This CDR3 is built from 14 residues. The germline V gene has CDR1 MNHNS and CDR2 SASEGT. Here the CDR3 DNA reads TGTGCCAGCAGTGAATTGCAGGAGGTGAACGAGCAGTACGTC. As protein: CASSELQEVNEQYV.

The chain is built from TRBV3-1 (or the pseudogene TRBV3-2) and TRBJ2-5, with D perhaps matching TRBD1 (8 bases). The germline V and J ends were trimmed by 4 bases and 3 bases, with 15 bases remaining between them. Germline V gene sequence: CDR1 LGHDT, CDR2 YNNKEL (reference sequence). There are 15 residues in the CDR3. The chain's CDR3 is CASSRKQGGKETQYF. CDR3 nucleotide sequence: TGTGCCAGCAGCCGCAAACAGGGGGGGAAAGAGACCCAGTACTTC.

The genes are TRBV6-5 and TRBJ2-5, with TRBD2 identical over 8 bases. Trimming cost V 6 bases and J 5 bases; bases outside gene matches: 8. This CDR3 contains 14 residues. Germline CDR1 is MNHEY and CDR2 is SVGAGI. CDR3 nucleotides: TGTGCCAGCAGCGACAGCGGGGGAAGTGAGACCCAGTACTTC. Its protein is CASSDSGGSETQYF.

The V gene is TRBV20-1, the J gene TRBJ1-6; 9 bases align to TRBD1. The germline CDR1 and CDR2 sequences are DFQATT and SNEGSKA (reference sequence). Trimming cost V 3 bases and J 10 bases; bases outside gene matches: 10. The CDR3 loop spans 15 amino acids. The CDR3 coding sequence is TGCAGTGCTAGTAGGGGACAGGGAAGGGGATCACCCCTCCACTTT. It encodes CSASRGQGRGSPLHF.

This clone was observed a single time. The V call is TRBV2, the J call TRBJ2-5, with no clear D. CDR1 and CDR2 from the germline V gene are SNHLY and FYNNEI. The CDR3 loop spans 12 amino acids. V was cut by 7 bases and J by 4 bases, with 10 bases left in between. This chain's CDR3 is CASIYEAETQYF. The CDR3 region has the DNA TGTGCCAGCATATACGAGGCAGAGACCCAGTACTTC.

V usage is TRBV7-2 and J usage is TRBJ2-3; 13 bases match TRBD2. The V and J ends lost 1 base and 7 bases, in that order; junction bases with no gene match: 8. The germline gives CDR1 SGHTA, CDR2 FQGNSA. This CDR3 has 17 amino acids. The CDR3 spells CASSLDRTSGGANTQYF. CDR3 bases: TGTGCCAGCAGCTTAGACCGGACTAGCGGGGGCGCGAATACGCAGTATTTT.

This chain connects TRBV3-1 (or the pseudogene TRBV3-2) to TRBJ1-3; no definite D call. The CDR3 spans 15 residues. V shed 0 bases and J shed 2 bases, with 8 bases lying between them. Per the germline V gene, CDR1 is LGHDT and CDR2 is YNNKEL (reference sequence). The CDR3, as DNA: TGTGCCAGCAGCCAAGATCTAACAGCTGGAAACACCATATATTTT. Translating it yields CASSQDLTAGNTIYF.

The chain joins TRBV6-1 to TRBJ1-6; no clear D. The CDR3 sequence is 13 residues long. Germline-derived CDR1 and CDR2 are MNHNS and SASEGT. V lost 3 bases to trimming and J lost 8 bases, with 8 bases between them. The CDR3 DNA follows: TGTGCCAGCAGTGACAACGGGGATTCACCCCTCCACTTT. It codes for CASSDNGDSPLHF.

The V gene is TRBV5-1, the J gene TRBJ2-5; 7 nucleotides align to TRBD1. This CDR3 has 13 residues. With V trimmed by 2 bases and J by 3 bases, 1 base remained unmatched. Germline V lookup: CDR1 SGHRS, CDR2 YFSETQ. The CDR3 DNA reads as TGCGCCAGCAGCTTTACAGGGGAAGAGACCCAGTACTTC. Encoded protein: CASSFTGEETQYF.

This clone was detected only once. The V call is TRBV19, the J call TRBJ2-5, with D possibly matching TRBD2 (6 bases). The germline V and J ends were trimmed by 5 bases and 2 bases, with 15 bases remaining between them. Germline values: CDR1 LNHDA, CDR2 SQIVND (reference sequence). The CDR3 is made up of 15 amino acids. CDR3 residues: CASSPPGTLQETQYF. The DNA of the CDR3 is TGTGCCAGTAGTCCCCCCGGGACTCTTCAAGAGACCCAGTACTTC.

As to this clone: Its ends do not fully match the called genes, so a read error is possible. CDR3 protein: CSARILDRTYF. Written as DNA, the CDR3 is TGCAGCGCCCGGATCCTCGACAGGACTTACTTT. This chain connects TRBV29-1 to TRBJ1-3; possible D gene TRBD1, 6 bases. From germline, CDR1 is SQVTM and CDR2 ANQGSEA. CDR3 length equals 11 residues.

The chain combines TRBV27 with TRBJ2-7; D is possibly TRBD1 (7 bases). Germline lookup yields CDR1 MNHEY and CDR2 SMNVEV (reference sequence). Trimming left V 3 bases short and J 1 base short, with 19 bases between. CDR3 length: 17 residues. The CDR3 reads CASSFWQGGLGSYEQYF. In DNA form, the CDR3 reads TGTGCCAGCAGTTTTTGGCAGGGGGGTCTAGGGTCCTACGAGCAGTACTTC.

This clone was counted a single time. V usage is TRBV6-2 or TRBV6-3 and J usage is TRBJ1-4, with TRBD1 matching 10 bases. This CDR3 has 18 residues. J lost 0 bases, V lost 1 base, and 5 bases had no gene match. Germline values: CDR1 MNHEY, CDR2 SVGEGT. The CDR3 sequence is CASSYFGTGVPTNEKLFF. The DNA of the CDR3 is TGTGCCAGCAGTTACTTCGGGACAGGGGTACCAACTAATGAAAAACTGTTTTTT.

The chain has TRBV5-1 and TRBJ2-5; 11 nucleotides match TRBD2. The J segment lost 4 bases and the V segment lost 4 bases, leaving 6 bases of the junction unmatched. CDR1 and CDR2 from the germline V gene are SGHRS and YFSETQ. CDR3 length: 15 residues. The CDR3 nucleotides read TGCGCCAGCAGCAGGTTAGCGGGGGGGCGAGAGACCCAGTACTTC. It encodes CASSRLAGGRETQYF. The full variable domain, rest sourced from reference TRBV5-1 and TRBJ2-5, is KAGVTQTPRYLIKTRGQQVTLSCSPISGHRSVSWYQQTPGQGLQFLFEYFSETQRNKGNFPGRFSGRQFSNSRSEMNVSTLELGDSALYLCASSRLAGGRETQYFGPGTRLLVL.

By its share, this clone is medium-sized. The chain combines TRBV1 with TRBJ2-5; the table names TRBD2, a call not compared with the DNA. TRBV1 is labeled a pseudogene. The CDR3 length is 16 residues. The DNA of the CDR3 is TGCACCAGCAGCCATTTTCCGGACTCCGACCTGGAGACCCAGTACTTC. Translated, it gives CTSSHFPDSDLETQYF.